Reported below is one T cell receptor (beta chain). No antigen is known for it. This sample was taken from a study of shared clonotypes between healthy human individuals. Across the whole study: Donors consisted of two women and a few men between 18 and 49. General study findings and limits: Investigators expected sequencing depth to affect clonotype sharing among donors. Enrolling few donors narrowed the genetic and exposure-history diversity that was represented.

The donor cohort consisted entirely of Caucasian adults residing in Nashville, Tennessee. Produced via immunoSEQ multiplex PCR; TCRdb's table is partial and in-frame only. The data hold around 480,000 clones, with 60% to 80% observed a single time. The specimen sequenced was PBMCs. This sequence originates from a middle-aged woman in good health. Some clones in this sample may be carry-over from other donors' samples.

CDR3 nucleotide sequence: TGTGCCAGCAGTTCCCCGGGAGGACAGAACACTGAAGCTTTCTTT. Translated: CASSSPGGQNTEAFF. The chain links TRBV28 to TRBJ1-1; TRBD1 is a possible D gene (5 bases). Germline values: CDR1 MDHEN, CDR2 SYDVKM. Trimming cost V 4 bases and J 1 base, with 13 bases left between them. The CDR3 spans 15 residues.